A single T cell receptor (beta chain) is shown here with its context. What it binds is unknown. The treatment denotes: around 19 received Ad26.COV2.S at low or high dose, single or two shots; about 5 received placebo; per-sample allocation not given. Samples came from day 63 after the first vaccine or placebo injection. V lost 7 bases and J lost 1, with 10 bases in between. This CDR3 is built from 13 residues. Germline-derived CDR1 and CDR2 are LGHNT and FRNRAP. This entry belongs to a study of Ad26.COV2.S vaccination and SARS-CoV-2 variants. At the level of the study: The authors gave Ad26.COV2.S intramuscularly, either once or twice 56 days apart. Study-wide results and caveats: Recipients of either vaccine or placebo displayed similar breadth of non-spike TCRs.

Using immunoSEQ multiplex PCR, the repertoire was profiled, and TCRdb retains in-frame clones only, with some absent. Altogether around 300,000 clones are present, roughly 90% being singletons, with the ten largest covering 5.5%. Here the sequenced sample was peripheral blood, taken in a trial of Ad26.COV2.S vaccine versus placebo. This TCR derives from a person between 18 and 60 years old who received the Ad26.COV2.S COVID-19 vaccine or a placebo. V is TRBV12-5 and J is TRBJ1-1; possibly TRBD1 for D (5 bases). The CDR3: CASVGVRNTEAFF. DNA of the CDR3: TGTGCTAGTGTAGGGGTGAGGAACACTGAAGCTTTCTTT.